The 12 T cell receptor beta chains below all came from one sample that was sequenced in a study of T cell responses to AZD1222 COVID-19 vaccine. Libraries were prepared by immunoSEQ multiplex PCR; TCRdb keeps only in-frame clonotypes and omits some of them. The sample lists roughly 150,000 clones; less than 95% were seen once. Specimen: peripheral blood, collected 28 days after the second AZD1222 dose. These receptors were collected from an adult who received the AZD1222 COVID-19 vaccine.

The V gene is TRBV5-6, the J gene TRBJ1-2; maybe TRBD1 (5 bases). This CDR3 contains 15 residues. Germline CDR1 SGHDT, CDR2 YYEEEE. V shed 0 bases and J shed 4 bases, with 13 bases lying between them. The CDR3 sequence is CASSLEGGAFYGYTF. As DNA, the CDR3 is TGTGCCAGCAGCTTGGAAGGAGGGGCCTTCTATGGCTACACCTTC.

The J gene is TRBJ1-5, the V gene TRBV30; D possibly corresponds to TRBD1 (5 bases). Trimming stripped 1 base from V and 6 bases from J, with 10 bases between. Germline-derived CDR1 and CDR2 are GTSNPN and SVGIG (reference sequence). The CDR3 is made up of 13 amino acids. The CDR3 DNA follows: TGTGCCTGGAGTGGGGGAAGGGGTCAGCCCCAGCATTTT. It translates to CAWSGGRGQPQHF. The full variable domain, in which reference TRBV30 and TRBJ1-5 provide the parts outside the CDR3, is SQTIHQWPATLVQPVGSPLSLECTVEGTSNPNLYWYRQAAGRGLQLLFYSVGIGQISSEVPQNLSASRPQDRQFILSSKKLLLSDSGFYLCAWSGGRGQPQHFGDGTRLSIL.

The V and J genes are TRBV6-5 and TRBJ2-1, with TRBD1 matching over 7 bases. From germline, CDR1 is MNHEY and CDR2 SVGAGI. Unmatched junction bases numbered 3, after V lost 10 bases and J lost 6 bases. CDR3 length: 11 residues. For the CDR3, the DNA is TGTGCCACCAGGGACAGCAATGAGCAGTTCTTC. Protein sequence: CATRDSNEQFF.

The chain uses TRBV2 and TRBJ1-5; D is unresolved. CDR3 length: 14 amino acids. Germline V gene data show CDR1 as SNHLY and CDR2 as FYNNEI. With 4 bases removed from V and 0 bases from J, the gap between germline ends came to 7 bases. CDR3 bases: TGTGCCAGCAGTGTACATTATAGCAATCAGCCCCAGCATTTT. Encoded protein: CASSVHYSNQPQHF.

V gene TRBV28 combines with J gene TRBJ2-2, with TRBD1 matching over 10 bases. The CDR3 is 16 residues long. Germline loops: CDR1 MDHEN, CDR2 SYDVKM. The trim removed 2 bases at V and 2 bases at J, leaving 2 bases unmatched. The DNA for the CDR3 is TGTGCCAGCAGTTTAGGGGACAGGGGAAACACCGGGGAGCTGTTTTTT. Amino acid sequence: CASSLGDRGNTGELFF.

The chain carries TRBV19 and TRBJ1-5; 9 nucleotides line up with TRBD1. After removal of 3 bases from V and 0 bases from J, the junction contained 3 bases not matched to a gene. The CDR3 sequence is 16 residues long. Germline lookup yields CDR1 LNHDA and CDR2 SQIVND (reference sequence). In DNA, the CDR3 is TGTGCCAGTAGTATCCGGACAGGGGATAGCAATCAGCCCCAGCATTTT. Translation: CASSIRTGDSNQPQHF.

DNA of the CDR3: TGCGCCAGCAGCGAGGGAACGGGGTCGGACATTCAGTACTTC. It codes for CASSEGTGSDIQYF. V gene TRBV5-1 combines with J gene TRBJ2-4; tentative D call: TRBD2 (5 bases). V lost 4 bases and J 8 bases, leaving 16 bases between the germline ends. The germline V gene has CDR1 SGHRS and CDR2 YFSETQ. The CDR3 is 14 residues long.

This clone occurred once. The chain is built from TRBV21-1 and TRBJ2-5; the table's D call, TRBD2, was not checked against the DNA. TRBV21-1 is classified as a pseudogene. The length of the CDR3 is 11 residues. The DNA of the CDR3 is TGTGCCAGCAGCAAATCCGTTACCCAGTACTTC. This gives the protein CASSKSVTQYF.

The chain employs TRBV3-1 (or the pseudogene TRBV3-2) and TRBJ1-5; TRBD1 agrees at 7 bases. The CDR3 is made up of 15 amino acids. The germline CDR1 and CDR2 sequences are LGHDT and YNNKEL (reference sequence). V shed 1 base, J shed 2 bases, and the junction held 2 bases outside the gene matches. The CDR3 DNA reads TGTGCCAGCAGCCAAGGTACAGGGGGCAATCAGCCCCAGCATTTT. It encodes CASSQGTGGNQPQHF.

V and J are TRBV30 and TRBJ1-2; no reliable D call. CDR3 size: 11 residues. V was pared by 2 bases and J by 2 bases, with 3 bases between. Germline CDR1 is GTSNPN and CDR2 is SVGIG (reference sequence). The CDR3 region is CAWSTNYGYTF. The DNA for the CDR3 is TGTGCCTGGAGTACCAACTATGGCTACACCTTC.

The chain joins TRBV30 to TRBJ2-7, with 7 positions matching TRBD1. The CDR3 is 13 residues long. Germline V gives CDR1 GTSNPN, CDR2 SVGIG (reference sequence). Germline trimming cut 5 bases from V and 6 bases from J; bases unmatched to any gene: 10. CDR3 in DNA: TGTGCCTGGGCCAGAGACAGGGACGGCGAGCAGTACTTC. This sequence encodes CAWARDRDGEQYF.

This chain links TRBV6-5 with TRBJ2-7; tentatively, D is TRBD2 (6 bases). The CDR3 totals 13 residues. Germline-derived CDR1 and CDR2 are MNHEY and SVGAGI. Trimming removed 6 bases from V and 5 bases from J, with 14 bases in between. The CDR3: CASRAPASDEQYF. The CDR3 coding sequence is TGTGCCAGCAGAGCGCCCGCTAGCGACGAGCAGTACTTC.